These 12 T cell receptor beta chains came from one sample sequenced in a study of blood T cell repertoires in COVID-19. The repertoire was sequenced with immunoSEQ multiplex PCR; TCRdb's copy has only in-frame clones and lacks some. This sample has a few hundred thousand clones; around 84% occur once, and the top ten carry under 9%. What was sequenced was peripheral blood. The receptors were sampled from a woman in her 70s with active or convalescent COVID-19.

This clone has just a few counts. This sequence joins TRBV18 and TRBJ1-5, with a tentative D call TRBD1 (5 bases). Trimming shortened V by 2 bases and J by 6 bases, and 11 bases separated the two germline ends. The CDR3 totals 14 residues. From germline, CDR1 is KGHSH and CDR2 LQKENI. CDR3 nucleotide sequence: TGTGCCAGCTCACCAACAGGTTTCGGTCAGCCCCAGCATTTT. Translation: CASSPTGFGQPQHF.

The chain has TRBV20-1 and TRBJ2-7; weak D call: TRBD2 (6 bases). CDR3 size: 11 residues. Germline CDR1 is DFQATT and CDR2 is SNEGSKA (reference sequence). The V gene lost 6 bases and the J gene lost 7 bases, with 13 bases spanning the gap. The CDR3 bases are TGCAGTGCCGCGGGACCGCAGGAGCAGTACTTC. Translating it yields CSAAGPQEQYF.

The gene calls are TRBV19 and TRBJ1-5, with D unclear. V lost 6 bases and J 5 bases, leaving 14 bases between the germline ends. Germline V gene lookup returns CDR1 LNHDA and CDR2 SQIVND (reference sequence). The CDR3 has 14 amino acids. CDR3: CASRILNSYQPQHF. For the CDR3, the DNA is TGTGCCAGTAGAATCCTGAACAGCTATCAGCCCCAGCATTTT.

The V and J genes are TRBV6-5 and TRBJ2-1, with 9 nucleotides matching TRBD2. The CDR3 totals 16 residues. Germline assignment: CDR1 MNHEY and CDR2 SVGAGI. V shed 1 base and J 9 bases; nucleotides not matched to a gene: 10. CDR3 region: CASSYYSLAGWSEQFF. The CDR3 DNA sequence: TGTGCCAGCAGTTACTATTCCCTAGCGGGGTGGAGTGAGCAGTTCTTC.

This clone was counted between two and nine times. V is TRBV19 and J is TRBJ1-6; possibly TRBD1 for D (5 bases). Per the germline V gene, CDR1 is LNHDA and CDR2 is SQIVND (reference sequence). This CDR3 is 12 amino acids long. Trimming shortened V by 11 bases and J by 13 bases, and 18 bases separated the two germline ends. CDR3 DNA: TGTGCCTCCAGGGTAGGTGCAGGTCCCCTCCACTTT. As protein: CASRVGAGPLHF. The whole variable domain, remainder taken from reference TRBV19 and TRBJ1-6, is DGGITQSPKYLFRKEGQNVTLSCEQNLNHDAMYWYRQDPGQGLRLIYYSQIVNDFQKGDIAEGYSVSREKKESFPLTVTSAQKNPTAFYLCASRVGAGPLHFGNGTRLTVT.

The chain joins TRBV29-1 to TRBJ1-2; D is possibly TRBD1 (6 bases). V was trimmed by 3 bases and J by 9 bases, leaving 14 bases between them. The V gene's germline CDR1 is SQVTM and CDR2 ANQGSEA. The CDR3 is 12 residues long. The CDR3 DNA sequence: TGCAGCGTTGAGGACAGCCCTAGAAGCTACACCTTC. Protein sequence: CSVEDSPRSYTF.

The sample holds one count of this clone. The chain is built from TRBV19 and TRBJ2-1; 8 bases fit TRBD1. Unmatched junction bases numbered 5, after V lost 4 bases and J lost 3 bases. Germline V gene data show CDR1 as LNHDA and CDR2 as SQIVND (reference sequence). The CDR3 is 15 residues long. CDR3 loop: CASSTRTGIYNEQFF. CDR3 nucleotide sequence: TGTGCCAGTAGTACACGGACAGGGATCTACAATGAGCAGTTCTTC.

A few counts support this clone. The chain joins TRBV3-1 (or the pseudogene TRBV3-2) to TRBJ2-5; TRBD1 matches at 10 bases. The germline V gene encodes CDR1 LGHDT and CDR2 YNNKEL (reference sequence). Losses at the gene ends were 4 bases for V and 5 bases for J; bases not matched to a gene: 7. The CDR3 loop spans 15 amino acids. CDR3 sequence reads: CASSLTGGEWETQYF. CDR3 nucleotide sequence: TGTGCCAGCAGCCTGACAGGGGGCGAGTGGGAGACCCAGTACTTC.

The chain joins TRBV12-3 or TRBV12-4 to TRBJ2-7, with D possibly TRBD1 on 6 matching bases. The CDR3 sequence is 12 residues long. The V end was cut by 8 bases, the J end by 6 bases, with 14 bases between. The CDR3 region is CASGNHRAEQYF. In DNA, the CDR3 is TGTGCCAGCGGAAACCACAGGGCCGAGCAGTACTTC.

V gene TRBV18 combines with J gene TRBJ1-5; 7 positions match TRBD1. Germline CDR1 and CDR2: KGHSH and LQKENI. CDR3 length equals 15 residues. Trimming removed 1 base from V and 5 bases from J; junction bases left unmatched: 5. Written as DNA, the CDR3 is TGTGCCAGCTCACCACAAAGGGGGCCCGATCAGCCCCAGCATTTT. It specifies CASSPQRGPDQPQHF.

The rearrangement links TRBV4-2 to TRBJ2-7; perhaps TRBD2 as D (5 bases). This CDR3 spans 16 amino acids. The V gene's germline CDR1 is LGHNA and CDR2 YNFKEQ. Trimming removed 1 base from V and 7 bases from J, with 20 bases in between. CDR3 sequence reads: CASSQVRGAAGREQYF. Written as DNA, the CDR3 is TGTGCCAGCAGCCAAGTAAGAGGTGCGGCGGGCCGGGAGCAGTACTTC.

This CDR3 reads CASTQGGAGNQPQHF. The CDR3, as DNA: TGTGCCAGCACCCAGGGGGGAGCGGGCAATCAGCCCCAGCATTTT. The chain is built from TRBV5-6 and TRBJ1-5; 7 bases are a match to TRBD1. Germline assignment: CDR1 SGHDT and CDR2 YYEEEE. The length of the CDR3 is 15 residues. V shed 6 bases, J shed 2 bases, and the junction held 8 bases outside the gene matches.